The subject of this entry is one T cell receptor (beta chain). The antigen remains undetermined. It was RNA transcripts that yielded the amplified TCR beta CDR3 regions. The HTBI set primed first-round TCR CDR3 RT-PCR. TCRdb re-derived calls from the multiplex PCR reads in MiXCR, one entry per CDR3 protein. The sample yields roughly 720,000 distinct CDR3 sequences, 15% to 20% seen once. The source of the sample is a study of T cells in Graves' hyperthyroidism and ophthalmopathy. On the study more broadly: The initial diagnosis was the point when peripheral blood was collected, ahead of any treatment.

CDR1 and CDR2 from the germline V gene are SGDLS and YYNGEE. The CDR3 length is 16 residues. V shed 4 bases and J 2 bases; nucleotides not matched to a gene: 6. Notes on the study in general: Blood also carried most thyroid clonotypes expanded above 0.001. With a median lead of approximately six months before onset, the model predicted ophthalmopathy.

Sequenced: blood. This TCR was sampled from a man aged 50 to 60 with Graves' hyperthyroidism. This chain joins TRBV9 and TRBJ2-2, with 9 bases aligning to TRBD2. CDR3 region: CASSKRLAENTGELFF. The CDR3 nucleotides are TGTGCCAGCAGCAAAAGACTAGCGGAAAACACCGGGGAGCTGTTTTTT.